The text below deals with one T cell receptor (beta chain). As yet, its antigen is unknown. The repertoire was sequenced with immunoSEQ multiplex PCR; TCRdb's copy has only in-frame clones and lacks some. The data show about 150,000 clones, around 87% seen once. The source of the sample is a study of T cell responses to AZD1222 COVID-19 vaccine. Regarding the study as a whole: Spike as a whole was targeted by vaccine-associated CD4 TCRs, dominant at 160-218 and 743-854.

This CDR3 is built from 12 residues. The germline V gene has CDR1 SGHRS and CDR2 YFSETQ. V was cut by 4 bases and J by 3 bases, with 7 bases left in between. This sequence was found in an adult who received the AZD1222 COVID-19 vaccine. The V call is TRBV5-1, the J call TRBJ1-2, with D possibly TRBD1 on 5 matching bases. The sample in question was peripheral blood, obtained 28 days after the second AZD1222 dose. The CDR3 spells CASSRDYYGYTF. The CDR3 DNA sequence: TGCGCCAGCAGCCGGGACTACTATGGCTACACCTTC.